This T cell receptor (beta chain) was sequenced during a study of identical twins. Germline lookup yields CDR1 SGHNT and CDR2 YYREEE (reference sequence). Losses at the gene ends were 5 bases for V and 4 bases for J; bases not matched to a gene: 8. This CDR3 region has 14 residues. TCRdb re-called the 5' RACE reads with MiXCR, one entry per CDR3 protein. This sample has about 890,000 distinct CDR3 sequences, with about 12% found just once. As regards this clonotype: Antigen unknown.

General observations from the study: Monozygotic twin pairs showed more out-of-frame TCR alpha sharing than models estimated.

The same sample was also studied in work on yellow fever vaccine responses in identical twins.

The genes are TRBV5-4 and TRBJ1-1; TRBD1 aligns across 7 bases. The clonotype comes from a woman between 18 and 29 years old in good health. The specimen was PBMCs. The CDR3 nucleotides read TGTGCCAGCAGTCAAGGGGGCGCGCTCACTGAAGCTTTCTTT. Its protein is CASSQGGALTEAFF.